The clone carrying this T cell receptor (beta chain) was seen many times. Each CDR3 protein is one row after TCRdb ran MiXCR on the 5' RACE reads. In the table there are about 110,000 distinct CDR3 sequences, more than 15% of which are singletons. The entry originates in a study of T-cell memory formation after mild COVID-19. With 1 base removed from V and 2 bases from J, the gap between germline ends came to 9 bases. Germline assignment: CDR1 SEHNR and CDR2 FQNEAQ (reference sequence). The CDR3 is 14 residues long. Sequencing input: PBMCs or a T cell subset sorted from them (not recorded which). This chain links TRBV7-9 with TRBJ2-7, with D uncertain. This clonotype was obtained from an adult woman who had mild COVID-19 (a few samples of this study predate the infection). Cell type and time point are not known. In DNA form, the CDR3 reads TGTGCCAGCAGCTTAGTAGGACCCACCTACGAGCAGTACTTC. Its protein is CASSLVGPTYEQYF.